Below are 13 T cell receptor beta chains sequenced from a single sample in a study of CD8 T cells in Susac syndrome. It was with random hexamers that about 0.45 to 1 ug RNA was reverse transcribed. Each CDR3 protein gets one entry after TCRdb re-called the immunoSEQ multiplex PCR reads with MiXCR. This table has roughly 130,000 distinct CDR3 sequences, approximately 94% appearing once. Material for sequencing was CD4+ T cells from PBMCs. The receptors come from a human donor with multiple sclerosis.

This rearrangement joins TRBV5-1 to TRBJ1-1, with a tentative D call TRBD1 (5 bases). Germline V CDR1 and CDR2: SGHRS, YFSETQ. V lost 0 bases and J lost 8, with 8 bases in between. This CDR3 spans 12 amino acids. CDR3 amino acids: CASSLATEEAFF. CDR3 nucleotide sequence: TGCGCCAGCAGCTTGGCGACAGAGGAAGCTTTCTTT.

The chain recombines TRBV30 with TRBJ1-4; 7 bases are shared with TRBD1. CDR1 is GTSNPN and CDR2 is SVGIG in the germline V gene (reference sequence). The V segment lost 6 bases and the J segment 4 bases; nucleotides outside the gene matches: 11. The CDR3 consists of 15 residues. The CDR3 DNA reads as TGTGCCTGTATACCTGGACAGGTCCATAATGAAAAACTGTTTTTT. Translation gives CACIPGQVHNEKLFF.

The V call is TRBV15, the J call TRBJ2-5; D may be TRBD2 (6 bases). This CDR3 region has 20 residues. The germline gives CDR1 LNHNV, CDR2 YYDKDF (reference sequence). The V gene lost 0 bases and the J gene lost 5 bases, with 28 bases spanning the gap. The CDR3 DNA reads as TGTGCCACCAGCAGAGATCGTTTCTACGGGGCGGGAACTCGAACGGAGACCCAGTACTTC. Translated, it gives CATSRDRFYGAGTRTETQYF.

The gene calls are TRBV3-1 and TRBJ2-7; D is ambiguous. Trimming shortened V by 2 bases and J by 2 bases, and 10 bases separated the two germline ends. The CDR3 is made up of 14 amino acids. Germline values: CDR1 LGHDT, CDR2 YNNKEL (reference sequence). CDR3 loop: CASSQNLGTYEQYF. The CDR3 nucleotides read TGTGCCAGCAGCCAAAACTTGGGTACCTACGAGCAGTACTTC.

V is TRBV6-6 and J is TRBJ2-7, with D maybe TRBD2 (7 bases). CDR3 length equals 13 residues. V was pared by 8 bases and J by 9 bases, with 20 bases between. The V gene's germline CDR1 is MNHNY and CDR2 SVGAGI (reference sequence). This CDR3 is CASFVRGEGGQYF. For the CDR3, the DNA is TGTGCCAGCTTCGTAAGGGGGGAGGGTGGGCAGTACTTC.

The genes are TRBV7-9 and TRBJ1-4; possibly TRBD1 for D (5 bases). Germline lookup yields CDR1 SEHNR and CDR2 FQNEAQ (reference sequence). The CDR3 runs to 12 residues. Trimming removed 11 bases at V and 6 bases at J, with 13 bases between. The CDR3 DNA follows: TGTGCCTCCCAGGGTGAGGATGAAAAACTGTTTTTT. It translates to CASQGEDEKLFF.

This chain links TRBV20-1 with TRBJ1-3, with D possibly being TRBD1 (5 bases). Germline assignment: CDR1 DFQATT and CDR2 SNEGSKA (reference sequence). The CDR3 extends over 13 amino acids. V lost 3 bases, J lost 4 bases, and 10 bases lay in between. The CDR3 protein is CSASGTSGNTIYF. The DNA of the CDR3 is TGCAGTGCTAGTGGGACCTCCGGAAACACCATATATTTT.

The J gene is TRBJ1-1, the V gene TRBV7-8; D is undetermined. Trimming removed 0 bases at V and 1 base at J, with 12 bases between. The CDR3 is 16 amino acids. Germline lookup yields CDR1 SGHVS and CDR2 FQNEAQ. The CDR3 loop is CASSLALGGPNTEAFF. The CDR3 DNA is TGTGCCAGCAGCTTAGCACTTGGAGGACCGAACACTGAAGCTTTCTTT.

The V gene is TRBV20-1, the J gene TRBJ2-1; 8 positions match TRBD2. Germline CDR1 and CDR2: DFQATT and SNEGSKA (reference sequence). The CDR3 runs to 13 residues. After removal of 3 bases from V and 6 bases from J, the junction contained 4 bases not matched to a gene. CDR3 sequence (DNA): TGCAGTGCTAGCGGGAGGGCCCTCAATGAGCAGTTCTTC. Protein: CSASGRALNEQFF.

This sequence joins TRBV9 and TRBJ1-2, with 7 bases fitting TRBD1. Germline values: CDR1 SGDLS, CDR2 YYNGEE. The CDR3 has 16 amino acids. With 2 bases clipped from V and 0 bases from J, the junction kept 7 bases outside the gene matches. The CDR3 nucleotides are TGTGCCAGCAGCGTCGGTACCGGGACAGCTAACTATGGCTACACCTTC. This translates into CASSVGTGTANYGYTF.

The V gene is TRBV12-3 or TRBV12-4, the J gene TRBJ1-2, with TRBD1 matching 7 bases. The CDR3 runs to 15 residues. Trimming cost V 1 base and J 6 bases; bases outside gene matches: 8. CDR3 region: CASSLVRTGQHGYTF. CDR3 coding DNA: TGTGCCAGCAGTTTAGTCCGAACGGGACAGCATGGCTACACCTTC.

The rearrangement joins TRBV5-1 to TRBJ2-7; D is perhaps TRBD1 (6 bases). Germline CDR1 and CDR2: SGHRS and YFSETQ. The length of the CDR3 is 14 residues. Trimming took off 3 bases at V and 2 bases at J, with 12 bases between the two ends. The CDR3 sequence is CASSSGTRAYEQYF. CDR3 nucleotide sequence: TGCGCCAGCAGCTCAGGGACAAGAGCCTACGAGCAGTACTTC.

This chain links TRBV5-1 with TRBJ2-7; TRBD1 matches at 7 bases. Germline CDR1 reads SGHRS; CDR2 reads YFSETQ. The CDR3 spans 19 residues. V trimming: 0 bases; J trimming: 4 bases; junction bases outside the gene matches: 19. CDR3 sequence reads: CASSLVSTKGRQGIYEQYF. The CDR3 nucleotides read TGCGCCAGCAGCTTGGTCTCAACCAAAGGGAGACAGGGAATATACGAGCAGTACTTC.